These 4 T cell receptor beta chains came from one sample sequenced in a study of control samples from healthy donors and cancer patients. The table came from immunoSEQ multiplex PCR; TCRdb's copy has only in-frame clones and leaves some out. The repertoire consists of under 150,000 clones, with around 88% occurring once and the leading ten covering 3.4%. Sequences were obtained from blood. These receptors were obtained from a man aged 40-55 years in good health.

This chain connects TRBV11-3 to TRBJ2-7; D is possibly TRBD1 (7 bases). Trimming left V 6 bases short and J 3 bases short, with 18 bases between. CDR1 is SGHNT and CDR2 is YENEEA in the germline V gene. This CDR3 contains 15 residues. CDR3 protein: CASRQRQGLVYEQYF. CDR3 coding DNA: TGTGCCAGCAGACAGCGACAGGGACTTGTCTACGAGCAGTACTTC.

V gene TRBV29-1 combines with J gene TRBJ2-7; TRBD1 might be the D (7 bases). The germline V gene encodes CDR1 SQVTM and CDR2 ANQGSEA. The CDR3 length is 11 residues. Trimming removed 6 bases at V and 6 bases at J, with 12 bases between. CDR3 region: CSVGGQSEQYF. The CDR3 DNA sequence: TGCAGCGTGGGGGGACAGTCCGAGCAGTACTTC.

The chain has TRBV7-9 and TRBJ1-1; D is uncertain. This CDR3 contains 13 residues. Germline values: CDR1 SEHNR, CDR2 FQNEAQ (reference sequence). V was shortened by 4 bases and J by 1 base, with 7 bases between the two germline ends. The CDR3 DNA reads TGTGCCAGCAGCTCGTTGGGGAACACTGAAGCTTTCTTT. This codes for CASSSLGNTEAFF.

V is TRBV13 and J is TRBJ2-1; possible D gene TRBD1, 6 bases. CDR1 is PRHDT and CDR2 is FYEKMQ in the germline V gene (reference sequence). The CDR3 spans 16 residues. With 5 bases removed from V and 0 bases from J, the gap between germline ends came to 14 bases. The CDR3 DNA reads as TGTGCCAGCAGCCCCCGGCAGGGGAGCTCCTACAATGAGCAGTTCTTC. This codes for CASSPRQGSSYNEQFF. Using reference TRBV13 and TRBJ2-1 for the parts outside the CDR3, the full variable domain is AAGVIQSPRHLIKEKRETATLKCYPIPRHDTVYWYQQGPGQDPQFLISFYEKMQSDKGSIPDRFSAQQFSDYHSELNMSSLELGDSALYFCASSPRQGSSYNEQFFGPGTRLTVL.